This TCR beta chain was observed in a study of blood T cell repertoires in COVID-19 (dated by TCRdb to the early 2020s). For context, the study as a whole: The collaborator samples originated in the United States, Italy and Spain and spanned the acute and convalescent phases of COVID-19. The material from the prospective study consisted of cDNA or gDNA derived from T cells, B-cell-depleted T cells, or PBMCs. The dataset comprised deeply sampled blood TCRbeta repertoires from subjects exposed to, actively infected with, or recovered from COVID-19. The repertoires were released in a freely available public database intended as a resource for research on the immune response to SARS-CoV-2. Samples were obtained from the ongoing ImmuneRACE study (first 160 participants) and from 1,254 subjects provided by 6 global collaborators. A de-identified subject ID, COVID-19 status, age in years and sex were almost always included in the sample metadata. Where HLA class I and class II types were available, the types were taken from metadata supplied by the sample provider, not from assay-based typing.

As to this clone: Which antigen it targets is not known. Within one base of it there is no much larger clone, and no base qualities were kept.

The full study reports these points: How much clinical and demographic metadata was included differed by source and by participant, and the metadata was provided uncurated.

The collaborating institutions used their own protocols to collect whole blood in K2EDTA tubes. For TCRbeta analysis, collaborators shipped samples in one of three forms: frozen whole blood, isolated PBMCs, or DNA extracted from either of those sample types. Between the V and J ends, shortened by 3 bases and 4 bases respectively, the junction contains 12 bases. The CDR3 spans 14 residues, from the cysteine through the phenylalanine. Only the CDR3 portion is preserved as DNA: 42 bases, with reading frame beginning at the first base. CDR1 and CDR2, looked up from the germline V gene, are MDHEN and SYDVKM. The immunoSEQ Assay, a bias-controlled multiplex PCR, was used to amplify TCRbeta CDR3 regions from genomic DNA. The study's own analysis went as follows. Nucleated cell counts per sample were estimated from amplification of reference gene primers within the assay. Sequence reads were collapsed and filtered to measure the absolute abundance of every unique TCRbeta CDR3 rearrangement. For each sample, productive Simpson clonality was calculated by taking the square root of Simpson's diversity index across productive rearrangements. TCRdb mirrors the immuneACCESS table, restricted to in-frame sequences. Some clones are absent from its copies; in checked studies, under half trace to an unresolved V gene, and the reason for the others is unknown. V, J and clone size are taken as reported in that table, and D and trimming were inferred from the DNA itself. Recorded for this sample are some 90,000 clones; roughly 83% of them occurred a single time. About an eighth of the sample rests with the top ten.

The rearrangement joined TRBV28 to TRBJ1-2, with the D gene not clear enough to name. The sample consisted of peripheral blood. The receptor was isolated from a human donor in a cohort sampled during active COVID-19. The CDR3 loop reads CASSLSLGVYGYTF. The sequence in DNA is TGTGCCAGCAGTTTGTCTCTGGGAGTCTATGGCTACACCTTC.